This is a list of T cell receptor beta chains from one sample in a study of cytomegalovirus exposure and HLA in healthy donors. Method: immunoSEQ multiplex PCR; TCRdb's copy keeps in-frame clones and lacks some. Among 110,000 or so clones listed, 86% were seen once. The sample consisted of PBMCs. The receptors shown here come from a man aged 18 to 35 in good health and CMV-seronegative. CDR3s include the opening cysteine and the closing phenylalanine or tryptophan. A D gene is named only where the DNA matches it firmly. Not every row has a clone size; where given, it reads once, few, many or a size class.

j_gene: TRBJ1-1
d_gene: .
len: 15
v_gene: TRBV5-1
abundance: .
CDR3aa: CASSSRTERNTEAFF
CDR3nt: TGCGCCAGCAGCTCGCGGACAGAGAGGAACACTGAAGCTTTCTTT

j_gene: TRBJ2-1
d_gene: TRBD2
len: 17
v_gene: TRBV27
abundance: .
CDR3aa: CASSSPGTSGGRLEQFF
CDR3nt: TGTGCCAGCAGTTCCCCCGGGACTAGCGGGGGGCGGCTTGAGCAGTTCTTC

j_gene: TRBJ2-5
d_gene: .
len: 12
v_gene: TRBV29-1
abundance: .
CDR3aa: CSVVTGQETQYF
CDR3nt: TGCAGCGTTGTCACAGGTCAAGAGACCCAGTACTTC

j_gene: TRBJ1-5
d_gene: TRBD1
len: 15
v_gene: TRBV5-6
abundance: .
CDR3aa: CASSLGGGGFQPQHF
CDR3nt: TGTGCCAGCAGCTTGGGAGGGGGCGGCTTTCAGCCCCAGCATTTT

j_gene: TRBJ2-7
d_gene: .
len: 14
v_gene: TRBV2
abundance: few
CDR3aa: CASSGPDTTYEQYF
CDR3nt: TGTGCCAGCAGTGGTCCGGACACCACCTACGAGCAGTACTTC

j_gene: TRBJ2-7
d_gene: TRBD1
len: 15
v_gene: TRBV7-8
abundance: .
CDR3aa: CASSQRRDSDYEQYF
CDR3nt: TGTGCCAGCAGCCAAAGACGGGACAGCGACTACGAGCAGTACTTC

j_gene: TRBJ2-3
d_gene: .
len: 14
v_gene: TRBV11-3
abundance: .
CDR3aa: CASSLRDSTDTQYF
CDR3nt: TGTGCCAGCAGCTTGAGGGATAGCACAGATACGCAGTATTTT

j_gene: TRBJ2-3
d_gene: TRBD2
len: 15
v_gene: TRBV2
abundance: .
CDR3aa: CASKRSSGGGDTQYF
CDR3nt: TGTGCCAGCAAGAGGTCTAGCGGGGGTGGAGATACGCAGTATTTT

j_gene: TRBJ1-5
d_gene: TRBD1
len: 19
v_gene: TRBV5-6
abundance: .
CDR3aa: CASSLNRGALSHSNQPQHF
CDR3nt: TGTGCCAGCAGCTTGAACAGGGGCGCCCTCTCGCATAGCAATCAGCCCCAGCATTTT

j_gene: TRBJ1-1
d_gene: .
len: 15
v_gene: TRBV5-6
abundance: .
CDR3aa: CASSLWGDKNTEAFF
CDR3nt: TGTGCCAGCAGCTTGTGGGGCGACAAGAACACTGAAGCTTTCTTT

j_gene: TRBJ1-2
d_gene: .
len: 15
v_gene: TRBV4-2
abundance: .
CDR3aa: CASSQEVSGIYGYTF
CDR3nt: TGTGCCAGCAGCCAAGAAGTGTCAGGGATCTATGGCTACACCTTC